The 29 T cell receptor beta chains in this list originate from one sample, sequenced in a study of shared clonotypes between healthy human individuals. Method: immunoSEQ multiplex PCR; TCRdb's copy keeps in-frame clones and lacks some. Of around 690,000 clones in the sample, 80% to 95% were seen once. The sample taken for sequencing was memory CD8+ T cells from PBMCs. Described subset: CD45RO+ cells pooled with CCR7-negative TemRA cells. These receptors originate from a man between 18 and 29 years old in good health. Some clones in this sample may be carry-over from other donors' samples.

The CDR3 sequence is CASSRWTSGYEQYF. CDR3 DNA sequence: TGCGCCAGCAGCCGATGGACTAGCGGCTATGAGCAGTACTTC. This rearrangement joins TRBV4-1 to TRBJ2-7, with 10 bases identical to TRBD2. Germline CDR1 and CDR2: MGHRA and YSYEKL. V was pared by 4 bases and J by 7 bases, with 7 bases of the junction left unmatched. The CDR3 is made up of 14 amino acids.

The DNA of the CDR3 is TGTGCCATCAGTGAGTCGTCTACGGGAGTTTCAATGAATGAGCAGTTCTTC. Residues: CAISESSTGVSMNEQFF. J is TRBJ2-1 and V is TRBV10-3; perhaps TRBD2 as D (6 bases). Germline V lookup: CDR1 ENHRY, CDR2 SYGVKD. The CDR3 has 17 residues. Trimming left V 0 bases short and J 7 bases short, with 19 bases between.

This chain links TRBV10-1 with TRBJ2-7, with 9 bases fitting TRBD2. CDR3 length: 17 amino acids. Per germline, CDR1 WNHNN and CDR2 SYGVQD (reference sequence). V trimming: 4 bases; J trimming: 2 bases; junction bases outside the gene matches: 12. The CDR3 spells CASSGPRTSEPAYEQYF. The CDR3 DNA sequence: TGCGCCAGCAGTGGCCCCCGGACTAGCGAACCCGCCTACGAGCAGTACTTC.

The gene calls are TRBV19 and TRBJ2-1, with D perhaps matching TRBD1 or TRBD2 (5 bases each). The V gene's germline CDR1 is LNHDA and CDR2 SQIVND (reference sequence). The CDR3 has 14 amino acids. V lost 1 base and J lost 10, with 14 bases in between. The CDR3 DNA sequence: TGTGCCAGTAGTATAGGCCCGGGACGGGACGAGCAGTTCTTC. It codes for CASSIGPGRDEQFF.

The rearrangement joins TRBV6-5 to TRBJ2-7; tentative D call: TRBD1 (5 bases). Germline loops: CDR1 MNHEY, CDR2 SVGAGI. V lost 4 bases to trimming and J lost 2 bases, with 12 bases between them. This CDR3 is built from 14 residues. This chain's CDR3 is CASSSTGATYEQYF. In nucleotides, the CDR3 is TGTGCCAGCAGTTCAACAGGTGCCACCTACGAGCAGTACTTC.

V gene TRBV29-1 combines with J gene TRBJ2-7, with TRBD2 matching over 8 bases. The CDR3 is 15 amino acids. Losses at the gene ends were 0 bases for V and 0 bases for J; bases not matched to a gene: 4. Germline V gene data show CDR1 as SQVTM and CDR2 as ANQGSEA. The CDR3: CSVEDRSGISYEQYF. The CDR3 DNA follows: TGCAGCGTTGAAGATCGTAGCGGGATCTCCTACGAGCAGTACTTC.

About this clone: Other DNA sequences in the sample encode the same CDR3. The chain joins TRBV27 to TRBJ2-7; TRBD2 matches 7 bases. J lost 2 bases, V lost 8 bases, and 6 bases had no gene match. This CDR3 is built from 13 residues. In germline, CDR1 is MNHEY, CDR2 SMNVEV (reference sequence). The CDR3 sequence is CASSLGLAYEQYF. CDR3 DNA sequence: TGTGCCAGCTCTTTAGGACTAGCCTACGAGCAGTACTTC.

The rearrangement joins TRBV5-1 to TRBJ2-7, with TRBD2 identical over 12 bases. V was clipped by 0 bases and J by 2 bases; unmatched bases: 3. The V gene's germline CDR1 is SGHRS and CDR2 YFSETQ. The CDR3 extends over 16 amino acids. The DNA of the CDR3 is TGCGCCAGCAGCTTGGATCGGACTAGCGGGACCTACGAGCAGTACTTC. It specifies CASSLDRTSGTYEQYF. The variable domain in full, with the rest retrieved from reference TRBV5-1 and TRBJ2-7, is KAGVTQTPRYLIKTRGQQVTLSCSPISGHRSVSWYQQTPGQGLQFLFEYFSETQRNKGNFPGRFSGRQFSNSRSEMNVSTLELGDSALYLCASSLDRTSGTYEQYFGPGTRLTVT.

This chain uses TRBV28 with TRBJ2-7; D is unclear. V lost 1 base to trimming and J lost 3 bases, with 22 bases between them. Germline CDR1 reads MDHEN; CDR2 reads SYDVKM. This CDR3 is 18 amino acids long. CDR3 nucleotides: TGTGCCAGCAGTTTATTCGGTCCCACGCCTTTTACGGGCTACGAGCAGTACTTC. This sequence encodes CASSLFGPTPFTGYEQYF.

A few counts support this clone. This sequence joins TRBV6-4 and TRBJ2-6; D is uncertain. The CDR3 sequence is 15 residues long. Germline V gives CDR1 MRHNA, CDR2 SNTAGT. Trimming removed 0 bases at V and 0 bases at J, with 3 bases between. CDR3 loop: CASSDSRSGANVLTF. Written as DNA, the CDR3 is TGTGCCAGCAGTGACTCGCGCTCTGGGGCCAACGTCCTGACTTTC.

In DNA, the CDR3 is TGTGCCAGCAGCCAAGAAGACGGGGGCAGCTCCTACGAGCAGTACTTC. As protein: CASSQEDGGSSYEQYF. This chain links TRBV4-2 with TRBJ2-7; tentatively, D is TRBD1 or TRBD2 (6 bases each). Germline V lookup: CDR1 LGHNA, CDR2 YNFKEQ. This CDR3 spans 16 amino acids. V lost 0 bases and J 0 bases, leaving 12 bases between the germline ends.

V usage is TRBV6-5 and J usage is TRBJ2-1, with 8 bases fitting TRBD2. Unmatched junction bases numbered 4, after V lost 6 bases and J lost 0 bases. Per the germline V gene, CDR1 is MNHEY and CDR2 is SVGAGI. CDR3 length: 15 residues. The CDR3 is CASSIAGSSYNEQFF. CDR3 in DNA: TGTGCCAGCAGCATAGCGGGGAGCTCCTACAATGAGCAGTTCTTC.

The V and J genes are TRBV7-9 and TRBJ2-3, with D possibly matching TRBD1 (5 bases). From germline, CDR1 is SEHNR and CDR2 FQNEAQ (reference sequence). This CDR3 is 11 amino acids long. The germline V and J ends were trimmed by 5 bases and 13 bases, with 13 bases remaining between them. The CDR3 sequence is CASSQSQGKYF. DNA for the CDR3: TGTGCCAGCAGCCAGTCGCAGGGAAAGTATTTT.

The chain has TRBV2 and TRBJ2-1; maybe TRBD2 (5 bases). V dropped 0 bases and J dropped 0 bases, with 18 bases sitting between them. This CDR3 has 19 amino acids. Germline CDR1 and CDR2: SNHLY and FYNNEI. Here the CDR3 reads CASSEAHVGRVSSYNEQFF. The CDR3 region has the DNA TGTGCCAGCAGTGAAGCGCACGTAGGGCGGGTGAGCTCCTACAATGAGCAGTTCTTC. Filled out from reference TRBV2 and TRBJ2-1, the complete variable domain reads EPEVTQTPSHQVTQMGQEVILRCVPISNHLYFYWYRQILGQKVEFLVSFYNNEISEKSEIFDDQFSVERPDGSNFTLKIRSTKLEDSAMYFCASSEAHVGRVSSYNEQFFGPGTRLTVL.

CDR3 region: CASMTSSGTQYF. The CDR3 DNA reads TGTGCCAGCATGACTAGTTCGGGGACCCAGTACTTC. The gene calls are TRBV27 and TRBJ2-5, with D maybe TRBD2 (6 bases). The ends were cut back, 7 bases at V and 7 bases at J, with 13 bases in the middle. This CDR3 has 12 residues. Per the germline V gene, CDR1 is MNHEY and CDR2 is SMNVEV (reference sequence).

V gene TRBV6-5 combines with J gene TRBJ2-7, with a weak D call TRBD2 (6 bases). The V end was cut by 2 bases, the J end by 6 bases, with 14 bases between. Germline CDR1 reads MNHEY; CDR2 reads SVGAGI. This CDR3 is built from 14 residues. The CDR3 sequence is CASSYGTGALEQYF. DNA of the CDR3: TGTGCCAGCAGTTACGGGACGGGAGCTCTCGAGCAGTACTTC.

This rearrangement joins TRBV21-1 to TRBJ2-3; the table assigns TRBD2, which was not confirmed against the DNA. TRBV21-1 counts as a pseudogene. This CDR3 is 16 amino acids long. CDR3 in amino acids: CASSKTSGRTTDTQYF. The CDR3 nucleotides are TGTGCCAGCAGCAAAACTAGCGGGAGGACCACAGATACGCAGTATTTT.

V is TRBV7-9 and J is TRBJ2-1, with TRBD1 matching 10 bases. The germline CDR1 and CDR2 sequences are SEHNR and FQNEAQ (reference sequence). The CDR3 has 17 residues. After removal of 4 bases from V and 7 bases from J, the junction contained 13 bases not matched to a gene. Here the CDR3 DNA reads TGTGCCAGCAGCTCACCGACCGGGACAGGGGTCCCGAATGAGCAGTTCTTC. Translating gives CASSSPTGTGVPNEQFF.

The chain couples TRBV28 to TRBJ1-2; 8 bases align to TRBD1. The V gene's germline CDR1 is MDHEN and CDR2 SYDVKM. The CDR3 is 14 residues long. The junction had 9 bases not matched to a gene; V was cut back by 5 bases and J by 7 bases. The CDR3 nucleotides are TGTGCCAGCAGTCCGAACAGGGGGATAGCTGGCTACACCTTC. It specifies CASSPNRGIAGYTF.

The V call is TRBV9, the J call TRBJ2-3; 8 bases fit TRBD2. The CDR3 totals 16 residues. With 3 bases clipped from V and 5 bases from J, the junction kept 11 bases outside the gene matches. Looked up from germline, CDR1 is SGDLS and CDR2 is YYNGEE. DNA of the CDR3: TGTGCCAGCAGCGCCCGTAGCGGGGATGAGCTAGATACGCAGTATTTT. It codes for CASSARSGDELDTQYF.

The gene calls are TRBV27 and TRBJ1-4, with D unclear. Germline CDR1 is MNHEY and CDR2 is SMNVEV (reference sequence). The CDR3 runs to 17 residues. Trimming removed 6 bases from V and 0 bases from J, with 17 bases in between. CDR3 nucleotides: TGTGCCAGCAGCCCCGGACGTTCCTCCGCAACTAATGAAAAACTGTTTTTT. Amino acids: CASSPGRSSATNEKLFF.

This clone has just one count. This chain joins TRBV7-9 and TRBJ2-1; D remains ambiguous. The V and J ends lost 2 bases and 10 bases respectively, with 3 bases between them. Germline V gene sequence: CDR1 SEHNR, CDR2 FQNEAQ (reference sequence). The CDR3 sequence is 10 residues long. For the CDR3, the DNA is TGTGCCAGCAGCTTAATGGAGCAGTTCTTC. It specifies CASSLMEQFF.

This clone occurred a few times. CDR3 residues: CASSYLGSYNSPLHF. Written as DNA, the CDR3 is TGTGCCAGCAGTTACCTGGGGTCATATAATTCACCCCTCCACTTT. This sequence joins TRBV6-5 and TRBJ1-6; no firm D call. The V gene lost 2 bases and the J gene lost 4 bases, with 9 bases spanning the gap. Germline V gene lookup returns CDR1 MNHEY and CDR2 SVGAGI. The CDR3 runs to 15 residues.

This clone was recorded once. V is TRBV2 and J is TRBJ1-1; no clear D gene. V lost 1 base and J 6 bases, leaving 9 bases between the germline ends. The CDR3 extends over 13 amino acids. The germline gives CDR1 SNHLY, CDR2 FYNNEI. The CDR3 nucleotides are TGTGCCAGCAGTGAAGGGACGGCTGCTGAAGCTTTCTTT. It codes for CASSEGTAAEAFF. The variable domain in full, completed from reference TRBV2 and TRBJ1-1, reads EPEVTQTPSHQVTQMGQEVILRCVPISNHLYFYWYRQILGQKVEFLVSFYNNEISEKSEIFDDQFSVERPDGSNFTLKIRSTKLEDSAMYFCASSEGTAAEAFFGQGTRLTVV.

The J gene is TRBJ2-7, the V gene TRBV4-1; D ambiguous. The germline V and J ends were trimmed by 1 base and 3 bases, with 16 bases remaining between them. Germline V gene data show CDR1 as MGHRA and CDR2 as YSYEKL. The CDR3 sequence is 16 residues long. The DNA for the CDR3 is TGCGCCAGCAGCCAAGCCCTTAATAACCGAGACTACGAGCAGTACTTC. Translated: CASSQALNNRDYEQYF.

On this clone itself: The sample carries other DNA sequences with the same CDR3. The chain has TRBV7-9 and TRBJ2-5, with D perhaps TRBD2 (5 bases). CDR1 is SEHNR, CDR2 FQNEAQ, per germline (reference sequence). The CDR3 spans 14 residues. Trimming took off 1 base at V and 5 bases at J, with 11 bases between the two ends. This chain's CDR3 is CASSLGPSWETQYF. CDR3 coding DNA: TGTGCCAGCAGCTTAGGGCCTAGCTGGGAGACCCAGTACTTC. Using reference TRBV7-9 and TRBJ2-5 for the parts outside the CDR3, the full variable domain is DTGVSQNPRHKITKRGQNVTFRCDPISEHNRLYWYRQTLGQGPEFLTYFQNEAQLEKSRLLSDRFSAERPKGSFSTLEIQRTEQGDSAMYLCASSLGPSWETQYFGPGTRLLVL.

This chain joins TRBV27 and TRBJ2-1, with 10 positions matching TRBD1. V trimming: 11 bases; J trimming: 4 bases; junction bases outside the gene matches: 5. CDR3 length: 13 amino acids. Looked up from germline, CDR1 is MNHEY and CDR2 is SMNVEV (reference sequence). For the CDR3, the DNA is TGTGCCGTCGGGGACAGGGGATACAATGAGCAGTTCTTC. Protein: CAVGDRGYNEQFF.

This clone was observed a few times. This chain links TRBV7-9 with TRBJ1-1; 7 nucleotides agree with TRBD1. This CDR3 is 15 amino acids long. V shed 5 bases, J shed 0 bases, and the junction held 6 bases outside the gene matches. In germline, CDR1 is SEHNR, CDR2 FQNEAQ (reference sequence). CDR3 amino acids: CASSPKGQMNTEAFF. The CDR3 region has the DNA TGTGCCAGCAGCCCCAAGGGACAGATGAACACTGAAGCTTTCTTT.

In its sample, this clone was seen a few times. The V call is TRBV6-5, the J call TRBJ2-3; D call uncertain. The CDR3 totals 12 residues. V was pared by 6 bases and J by 6 bases, with 10 bases between. The germline CDR1 and CDR2 sequences are MNHEY and SVGAGI. The CDR3 region has the DNA TGTGCCAGCAGCCGCATGGGGGATACGCAGTATTTT. It specifies CASSRMGDTQYF.